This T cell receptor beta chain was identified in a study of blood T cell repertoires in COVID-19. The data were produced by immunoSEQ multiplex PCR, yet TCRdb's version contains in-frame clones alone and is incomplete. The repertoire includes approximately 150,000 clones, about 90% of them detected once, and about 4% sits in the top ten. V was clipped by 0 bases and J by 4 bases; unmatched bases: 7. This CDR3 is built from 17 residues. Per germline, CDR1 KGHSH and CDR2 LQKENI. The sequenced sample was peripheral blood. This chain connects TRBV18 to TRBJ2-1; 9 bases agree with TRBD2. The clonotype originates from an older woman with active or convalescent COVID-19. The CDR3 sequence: CASSPPPYAGGYNEQFF. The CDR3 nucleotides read TGTGCCAGCTCACCACCCCCCTATGCGGGGGGGTACAATGAGCAGTTCTTC.